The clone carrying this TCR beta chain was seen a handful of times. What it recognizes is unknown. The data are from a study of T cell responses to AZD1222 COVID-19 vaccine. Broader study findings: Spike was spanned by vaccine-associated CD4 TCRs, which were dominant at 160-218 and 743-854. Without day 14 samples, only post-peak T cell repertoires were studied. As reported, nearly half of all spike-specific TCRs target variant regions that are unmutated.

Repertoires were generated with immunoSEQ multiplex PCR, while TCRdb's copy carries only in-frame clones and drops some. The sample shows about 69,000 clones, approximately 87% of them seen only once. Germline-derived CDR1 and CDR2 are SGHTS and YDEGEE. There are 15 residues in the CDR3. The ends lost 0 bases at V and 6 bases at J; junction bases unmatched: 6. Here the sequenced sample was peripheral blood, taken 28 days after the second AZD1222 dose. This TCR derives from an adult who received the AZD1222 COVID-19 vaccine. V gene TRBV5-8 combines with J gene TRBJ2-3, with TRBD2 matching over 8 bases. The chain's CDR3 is CASSLGRGGSDTQYF. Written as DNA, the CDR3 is TGTGCCAGCAGCTTGGGCCGGGGGGGCTCGGATACGCAGTATTTT.